The 21 T cell receptor beta chains below come from one sample, sequenced in a study of blood T cell repertoires in COVID-19. Using immunoSEQ multiplex PCR, the repertoire was profiled, and TCRdb retains in-frame clones only, with some absent. The sample consists of 200,000 to 250,000 clones, around 89% of them appearing once. Sequenced sample: peripheral blood. The source of these receptors is a man aged 25-45 years with COVID-19, enrolled during active disease.

The chain recombines TRBV7-9 with TRBJ1-3; D perhaps matches TRBD1 (6 bases). With 3 bases removed from V and 6 bases from J, the gap between germline ends came to 15 bases. Germline V gene data show CDR1 as SEHNR and CDR2 as FQNEAQ (reference sequence). The CDR3 totals 15 residues. The CDR3 DNA reads as TGTGCCAGCAGCTTGAGGGGGACACCTCAAAACACCATATATTTT. Translated: CASSLRGTPQNTIYF.

The CDR3 here is CASSSSGGNTEAFF. The CDR3 coding sequence is TGTGCCAGCAGCTCCTCAGGGGGGAACACTGAAGCTTTCTTT. The V gene is TRBV7-3, the J gene TRBJ1-1, with TRBD1 matching 7 bases. J lost 1 base, V lost 4 bases, and 3 bases had no gene match. CDR3 size: 14 residues. Germline V CDR1 and CDR2: SGHTA, FQGTGA.

This chain connects TRBV7-8 to TRBJ1-6; D gene uncertain. The CDR3 sequence is 17 residues long. With 5 bases removed from V and 7 bases from J, the gap between germline ends came to 21 bases. CDR1 is SGHVS and CDR2 is FQNEAQ in the germline V gene. The DNA of the CDR3 is TGTGCCAGCAGCCACCATATCGGGGTTAACTACAATTCACCCCTCCACTTT. It yields the protein CASSHHIGVNYNSPLHF.

The V gene is TRBV6-2 or TRBV6-3, the J gene TRBJ1-1; possibly TRBD1 for D (6 bases). In germline, CDR1 is MNHEY, CDR2 SVGEGT. Trimming stripped 1 base from V and 4 bases from J, with 10 bases between. This CDR3 has 14 amino acids. CDR3 sequence reads: CASSYFAGVTEAFF. DNA for the CDR3: TGTGCCAGCAGTTACTTTGCAGGGGTCACTGAAGCTTTCTTT.

The V gene is TRBV2, the J gene TRBJ2-3; D perhaps matches TRBD2 (7 bases). The length of the CDR3 is 13 residues. Trimming stripped 4 bases from V and 6 bases from J, with 11 bases between. Germline values: CDR1 SNHLY, CDR2 FYNNEI. CDR3 DNA: TGTGCCAGCAGTGGTGGGGGGGCGGATACGCAGTATTTT. Its protein is CASSGGGADTQYF. The full variable domain, with the rest looked up from reference TRBV2 and TRBJ2-3, is EPEVTQTPSHQVTQMGQEVILRCVPISNHLYFYWYRQILGQKVEFLVSFYNNEISEKSEIFDDQFSVERPDGSNFTLKIRSTKLEDSAMYFCASSGGGADTQYFGPGTRLTVL.

This chain links TRBV10-3 with TRBJ1-1; D gene uncertain. From germline, CDR1 is ENHRY and CDR2 SYGVKD. Deletions cut 3 bases from V and 1 base from J, with 6 bases between. This CDR3 comprises 13 residues. CDR3 sequence reads: CAISDGRNTEAFF. The CDR3 coding sequence is TGTGCCATCAGTGACGGTAGGAACACTGAAGCTTTCTTT.

The rearrangement links TRBV11-3 to TRBJ1-4, with D possibly TRBD1 on 6 matching bases. Germline CDR1 is SGHNT and CDR2 is YENEEA. The V end was cut by 4 bases, the J end by 7 bases, with 13 bases between. The CDR3 has 14 residues. The CDR3 sequence: CASSCPRGGEKLFF. Here the CDR3 DNA reads TGTGCCAGCAGCTGCCCGCGAGGGGGTGAAAAACTGTTTTTT.

The rearrangement uses TRBV6-6 and TRBJ2-3, with D tentatively TRBD2 (5 bases). V lost 11 bases, J lost 7 bases, and 22 bases lay in between. CDR3 length: 14 amino acids. CDR1 is MNHNY and CDR2 is SVGAGI in the germline V gene (reference sequence). The DNA for the CDR3 is TGTGCCTGCTTACCGGGAACCCTCGGAAATACGCAGTATTTT. Protein sequence: CACLPGTLGNTQYF.

The chain carries TRBV5-1 and TRBJ2-7, with TRBD2 matching over 10 bases. The CDR3 is 17 amino acids. Trimming took 1 base from V and 2 from J; bases not matched to a gene: 9. Germline-derived CDR1 and CDR2 are SGHRS and YFSETQ. CDR3 DNA: TGCGCCAGCAGCTTGTGGACTAGCGGAAATGAACCCTACGAGCAGTACTTC. Protein sequence: CASSLWTSGNEPYEQYF.

The J gene is TRBJ1-4, the V gene TRBV7-2, with D possibly TRBD1 on 6 matching bases. CDR1 is SGHTA, CDR2 FQGNSA, per germline. The CDR3 is 14 residues long. Trimming left V 10 bases short and J 4 bases short, with 16 bases between. The CDR3 loop reads CATRRGAGNEKLFF. The CDR3, as DNA: TGTGCCACTCGACGGGGGGCCGGTAATGAAAAACTGTTTTTT.

This chain links TRBV10-3 with TRBJ2-7; D is possibly TRBD1 (5 bases). Germline CDR1 and CDR2: ENHRY and SYGVKD. The CDR3 is 13 amino acids. The V end was cut by 4 bases, the J end by 3 bases, with 10 bases between. The CDR3 loop reads CAISGQGSYEQYF. In DNA form, the CDR3 reads TGTGCCATCAGTGGGCAGGGAAGCTACGAGCAGTACTTC.

CDR3: CASEGLAGGSQYF. The CDR3 DNA reads TGTGCCAGCGAGGGACTAGCGGGAGGATCGCAGTATTTT. The rearrangement joins TRBV9 to TRBJ2-3; TRBD2 matches 15 bases. The V segment lost 7 bases and the J segment 10 bases; nucleotides outside the gene matches: 4. CDR1 is SGDLS and CDR2 is YYNGEE in the germline V gene. This CDR3 region has 13 residues.

The CDR3 reads CASSRRRESYGYTF. The CDR3 DNA follows: TGTGCCAGCAGCCGACGACGGGAGTCCTATGGCTACACCTTC. The chain joins TRBV11-1 to TRBJ1-2; the D is unclear. There are 14 residues in the CDR3. Germline V CDR1 and CDR2: SGHAT, FQDESV (reference sequence). Trimming removed 5 bases from V and 4 bases from J, with 14 bases in between.

The chain employs TRBV27 and TRBJ1-1, with 9 bases that match TRBD1. Germline V lookup: CDR1 MNHEY, CDR2 SMNVEV (reference sequence). The CDR3 runs to 14 residues. Trimming at V came to 6 bases and at J to 10 bases, leaving 12 bases not matched to a gene. This chain's CDR3 is CASRTVGTGSRAFF. The CDR3 DNA sequence: TGTGCCAGCAGAACCGTCGGGACAGGGAGCCGAGCTTTCTTT.

The chain is built from TRBV2 and TRBJ2-3; 10 positions match TRBD2. CDR1 SNHLY and CDR2 FYNNEI come from the germline V gene. CDR3 size: 14 residues. The V segment lost 4 bases and the J segment 4 bases; nucleotides outside the gene matches: 2. CDR3 nucleotide sequence: TGTGCCAGCAGTGCTAGCGGGAGAGCAGATACGCAGTATTTT. Translated: CASSASGRADTQYF.

In this sample, this clone turned up once. The chain carries TRBV28 and TRBJ1-4; D perhaps matches TRBD1 (6 bases). CDR1 is MDHEN, CDR2 SYDVKM, per germline. The V gene lost 7 bases and the J gene lost 6 bases, with 15 bases spanning the gap. CDR3 length: 14 amino acids. The CDR3 region has the DNA TGTGCCAGCACCCGACAGGCCGTCCATGAAAAACTGTTTTTT. It translates to CASTRQAVHEKLFF.

This clone was recorded only once. The gene calls are TRBV7-2 and TRBJ1-2; 9 nucleotides align to TRBD1. V lost 2 bases and J lost 5; bases outside the gene matches: 12. Germline values: CDR1 SGHTA, CDR2 FQGNSA. The CDR3 loop spans 17 amino acids. The CDR3 DNA is TGTGCCAGCAGCTTATTAGGGACAGGGATGACTGGGTATGGCTACACCTTC. It encodes CASSLLGTGMTGYGYTF.

J is TRBJ1-2 and V is TRBV7-2, with 9 nucleotides matching TRBD1. The CDR3 sequence is 16 residues long. Germline CDR1 reads SGHTA; CDR2 reads FQGNSA. The V and J ends lost 5 bases and 5 bases, in that order; junction bases with no gene match: 12. The chain's CDR3 is CASSPAAGQGRYGYTF. In DNA form, the CDR3 reads TGTGCCAGCAGCCCCGCGGCGGGACAGGGACGGTATGGCTACACCTTC.

This clone appeared a few times. V and J are TRBV6-2 or TRBV6-3 and TRBJ1-1; no clear D. From germline, CDR1 is MNHEY and CDR2 SVGEGT. The V end was cut by 0 bases, the J end by 0 bases, with 11 bases between. CDR3 length: 16 residues. DNA for the CDR3: TGTGCCAGCAGTTACTCGGCAGTCCTCATGAACACTGAAGCTTTCTTT. It encodes CASSYSAVLMNTEAFF.

The chain links TRBV7-3 to TRBJ2-7; 7 bases map to TRBD1. The length of the CDR3 is 14 residues. The V segment lost 6 bases and the J segment 1 base; nucleotides outside the gene matches: 6. Germline assignment: CDR1 SGHTA and CDR2 FQGTGA. CDR3 sequence (DNA): TGTGCCAGCAGTCCCACAGGGGAGTCCTACGAGCAGTACTTC. It encodes CASSPTGESYEQYF.

The chain carries TRBV6-5 and TRBJ1-2; possible D gene TRBD1, 6 bases. The CDR3 loop spans 15 amino acids. The V end was cut by 4 bases, the J end by 0 bases, with 12 bases between. Germline V gene sequence: CDR1 MNHEY, CDR2 SVGAGI. The CDR3 region is CASSSPRQANYGYTF. As DNA, the CDR3 is TGTGCCAGCAGTTCCCCGCGACAGGCTAACTATGGCTACACCTTC.